Here is one TCR beta chain with its context. Its antigen is not identified. The sample is drawn from a study of shared clonotypes between healthy human individuals. The authors split each subset's genomic DNA evenly across several immunoSEQ plates. Original processing methods: Junction-only sequences without quality scores were provided by ImmunoSEQ, so filtering was different. Sequencing was performed with immunoSEQ multiplex PCR; in TCRdb, only in-frame clones are kept and a portion is missing. V and J calls plus clone size are reproduced from that table; the DNA served to infer D and trimming. Seen here are some 1,400,000 clones, around 95% observed once, and the top ten hold roughly 1.2%. General study results and limits: Represented diversity (both genetic and exposure-history) was limited by the small number of donors.

The V gene lost 3 bases and the J gene lost 5 bases, with 13 bases spanning the gap. The CDR3 length is 15 residues. Germline assignment: CDR1 KGHSH and CDR2 LQKENI. Sequenced material: naive CD4+ T cells sorted from blood. The subset here: CD45RA+ positively selected. This clonotype was sampled from a man aged 30-40 years in good health. The V call is TRBV18, the J call TRBJ2-2, with D possibly being TRBD1 (6 bases). The CDR3 here is CASSPIDRPTGELFF. The CDR3 nucleotides read TGTGCCAGCTCACCTATAGACAGGCCGACCGGGGAGCTGTTTTTT.